The 24 T cell receptor beta chains presented below share a single source sample, sequenced in a study of identical twins (dated by TCRdb to 2016 to 2018). Libraries were built with 5' RACE. The sequencing machine was an Illumina HiSeq 2000. TCRdb applied fastp at Q25 and MiXCR to the public reads, then kept only in-frame beta chains. When rows share a CDR3 protein, they turn into one entry using the most common DNA and genes. In this sample the table shows 200,000 to 250,000 distinct CDR3 sequences, 5.5% to 7.5% of which occur a single time. Roughly 14% of the sample belongs to the ten largest clones. A further study also used this sample, focusing on T cells expressing NK-cell markers.

The sequencing input was CD8+ T cells sorted from blood. These receptors were obtained from a young woman in good health.

There are a few counts of this clonotype. V gene TRBV9 combines with J gene TRBJ2-7; 9 bases match TRBD1. Germline CDR1 and CDR2: SGDLS and YYNGEE. This CDR3 contains 15 residues. V was clipped by 3 bases and J by 5 bases; unmatched bases: 9. CDR3 in amino acids: CASSDPGTGRNEQYF. In nucleotides, the CDR3 is TGTGCCAGCAGCGACCCCGGGACAGGGCGAAACGAGCAGTACTTC.

This chain uses TRBV7-6 with TRBJ2-1; D tentatively reads TRBD1 or TRBD2 (5 bases each). The CDR3 has 12 amino acids. The V gene's germline CDR1 is SGHVS and CDR2 FNYEAQ. The CDR3 nucleotides read TGTGCTTCCGCGGGCAGGGTCGGGGAGCAGTTCTTC. It translates to CASAGRVGEQFF.

This clonotype was seen at least ten times. The chain couples TRBV27 to TRBJ2-7; 7 nucleotides agree with TRBD1. The junction had 11 bases not matched to a gene; V was cut back by 5 bases and J by 1 base. This CDR3 comprises 16 residues. The germline V gene has CDR1 MNHEY and CDR2 SMNVEV (reference sequence). The CDR3: CASSRPGTAASYEQYF. The CDR3 DNA reads as TGTGCCAGCAGTCGACCTGGGACAGCAGCATCCTACGAGCAGTACTTC.

This clonotype was counted only a few times. V gene TRBV9 combines with J gene TRBJ2-3; 10 nucleotides agree with TRBD2. Per the germline V gene, CDR1 is SGDLS and CDR2 is YYNGEE. V lost 7 bases, J lost 0 bases, and 2 bases stayed unmatched. The CDR3 consists of 14 residues. As DNA, the CDR3 is TGTGCCAGCGATAGCGGGGGGAGCACAGATACGCAGTATTTT. It translates to CASDSGGSTDTQYF.

This clonotype has just a few counts. J is TRBJ1-1 and V is TRBV7-6; D gene uncertain. This CDR3 region has 15 residues. Trimming cost V 1 base and J 0 bases, with 9 bases left between them. CDR1 and CDR2 (germline): SGHVS, FNYEAQ. The chain's CDR3 is CASSLVVGMNTEAFF. The CDR3, as DNA: TGTGCCAGCAGCTTAGTCGTTGGGATGAACACTGAAGCTTTCTTT.

The J gene is TRBJ2-5, the V gene TRBV6-5; 7 nucleotides match TRBD1. The CDR3 length is 15 residues. CDR1 and CDR2 (germline): MNHEY, SVGAGI. The trim removed 5 bases at V and 1 base at J, leaving 7 bases unmatched. CDR3 nucleotides: TGTGCCAGCAGTACTACCGGGACAGTCCAAGAGACCCAGTACTTC. Translating gives CASSTTGTVQETQYF.

In this sample, this clonotype turned up a few times. The CDR3 loop reads CASSYSETGPDTQYF. As DNA, the CDR3 is TGTGCCAGCAGTTACTCCGAGACTGGACCAGATACGCAGTATTTT. The V gene is TRBV6-2 or TRBV6-3, the J gene TRBJ2-3; D unresolved. V lost 0 bases to trimming and J lost 4 bases, with 11 bases between them. Looked up from germline, CDR1 is MNHEY and CDR2 is SVGEGT. This CDR3 has 15 residues.

The V gene is TRBV6-1, the J gene TRBJ2-5; 8 bases are a match to TRBD2. The CDR3 spans 15 residues. CDR1 and CDR2 (germline): MNHNS, SASEGT. After removal of 6 bases from V and 5 bases from J, the junction contained 11 bases not matched to a gene. CDR3 in amino acids: CASSLSAGEAETQYF. The DNA for the CDR3 is TGTGCCAGCAGCCTCTCAGCGGGAGAGGCCGAGACCCAGTACTTC.

This clonotype was seen at least ten times. The chain couples TRBV7-9 to TRBJ2-7, with 12 bases matching TRBD2. The CDR3 has 15 residues. Germline V CDR1 and CDR2: SEHNR, FQNEAQ (reference sequence). Trimming took 5 bases from V and 3 from J; bases not matched to a gene: 5. CDR3 loop: CASSPTSGRLYEQYF. Here the CDR3 DNA reads TGTGCCAGCAGCCCTACTAGCGGGAGGCTCTACGAGCAGTACTTC.

This clonotype has at least ten counts. CDR3 protein: CASRHPGTPSYNEQFF. CDR3 nucleotide sequence: TGTGCCAGCAGACATCCGGGGACGCCCTCCTACAATGAGCAGTTCTTC. The rearrangement uses TRBV12-3 or TRBV12-4 and TRBJ2-1, with D perhaps TRBD1 or TRBD2 (5 bases each). The CDR3 spans 16 residues. Trimming took off 6 bases at V and 0 bases at J, with 15 bases between the two ends.

This clonotype was seen more than once but under ten times. CDR3 amino acids: CASSWGHNEQYF. CDR3 nucleotides: TGTGCCAGCAGTTGGGGACACAACGAGCAGTACTTC. This chain connects TRBV12-3 or TRBV12-4 to TRBJ2-7, with D perhaps TRBD1 (6 bases). The CDR3 runs to 12 residues. With 4 bases removed from V and 5 bases from J, the gap between germline ends came to 9 bases.

This clonotype came up many times. The rearrangement links TRBV20-1 to TRBJ2-7, with D possibly matching TRBD2 (5 bases). The V end was cut by 3 bases, the J end by 5 bases, with 20 bases between. The CDR3 is 15 residues long. Germline-derived CDR1 and CDR2 are DFQATT and SNEGSKA (reference sequence). This chain's CDR3 is CSASSNNRGSHEQYF. As DNA, the CDR3 is TGCAGTGCTAGTTCCAATAATCGGGGAAGCCACGAGCAGTACTTC.

With respect to this clonotype: A much larger clone differs from this one at a single base, so this may be a read error. The V call is TRBV9, the J call TRBJ2-1, with D possibly TRBD2 on 6 matching bases. Germline-derived CDR1 and CDR2 are SGDLS and YYNGEE. The CDR3 covers 15 residues. Trimming removed 1 base from V and 6 bases from J, with 14 bases in between. The CDR3 DNA sequence: TGTGCCAGCAGCGTAACTAGCTGGAGCTCCAATGAGCAGTTCTTC. Its protein product is CASSVTSWSSNEQFF.

This chain connects TRBV2 to TRBJ1-2; D call uncertain. The CDR3 has 13 residues. Per the germline V gene, CDR1 is SNHLY and CDR2 is FYNNEI. Deletions cut 10 bases from V and 8 bases from J, with 20 bases between. CDR3 coding DNA: TGTGCCACCGAAGCACGGGGTTCTACGGGCTACACCTTC. Translation: CATEARGSTGYTF.

This clonotype was observed a few times. The CDR3 protein is CASSSRTSTDTQYF. CDR3 coding DNA: TGTGCCAGCAGCTCCAGGACTAGCACAGATACGCAGTATTTT. The V gene is TRBV11-2, the J gene TRBJ2-3; a possible D gene is TRBD2 (5 bases). V was shortened by 4 bases and J by 0 bases, with 8 bases between the two germline ends. CDR3 length equals 14 residues. Germline V CDR1 and CDR2: SGHAT, FQNNGV.

This CDR3 is CASSYEQQYGYTF. CDR3 in DNA: TGTGCCAGCAGTTACGAACAGCAGTATGGCTACACCTTC. This sequence joins TRBV6-5 and TRBJ1-2; D gene ambiguous. This CDR3 has 13 residues. From germline, CDR1 is MNHEY and CDR2 SVGAGI. Trimming removed 2 bases from V and 5 bases from J, with 9 bases in between.

This clonotype was detected a few times. The chain has TRBV9 and TRBJ1-6; D remains unclear. The CDR3 spans 13 residues. Germline V lookup: CDR1 SGDLS, CDR2 YYNGEE. With 1 base removed from V and 11 bases from J, the gap between germline ends came to 10 bases. CDR3 nucleotide sequence: TGTGCCAGCAGCGTACAAGGGTATGCACCCCTCCACTTT. Translating gives CASSVQGYAPLHF. The whole variable domain, remainder taken from reference TRBV9 and TRBJ1-6, is DSGVTQTPKHLITATGQRVTLRCSPRSGDLSVYWYQQSLDQGLQFLIQYYNGEERAKGNILERFSAQQFPDLHSELNLSSLELGDSALYFCASSVQGYAPLHFGNGTRLTVT.

The V and J genes are TRBV7-9 and TRBJ2-1, with D tentatively TRBD1 or TRBD2 (6 bases each). The CDR3 is made up of 16 amino acids. The V end lost 5 bases, the J end lost 1 base, and 15 bases lay between the germline ends. Germline V CDR1 and CDR2: SEHNR, FQNEAQ (reference sequence). The CDR3 bases are TGTGCCAGCAGCCCTAAGGAGGGGGTATCCTACAATGAGCAGTTCTTC. Translation: CASSPKEGVSYNEQFF.

This clonotype turned up a few times. V gene TRBV2 combines with J gene TRBJ2-7; no definite D call. V lost 1 base, J lost 3 bases, and 7 bases lay in between. CDR3 length: 13 residues. Per the germline V gene, CDR1 is SNHLY and CDR2 is FYNNEI. The CDR3 is CASSEGNFYEQYF. CDR3 nucleotides: TGTGCCAGCAGTGAAGGGAACTTCTACGAGCAGTACTTC.

This clonotype was recorded at least ten times. The DNA of the CDR3 is TGCAGCGTTGATGCCCAGCGGGAGTCGGGTGAGCAGTTCTTC. This gives the protein CSVDAQRESGEQFF. The V call is TRBV29-1, the J call TRBJ2-1; 8 bases match TRBD2. The CDR3 has 14 residues. The junction had 10 bases not matched to a gene; V was cut back by 3 bases and J by 9 bases. Germline V gene sequence: CDR1 SQVTM, CDR2 ANQGSEA.

This clonotype was detected ten times or more. In DNA, the CDR3 is TGTGCCACCAGCGGGACACAGGGACAGGTATACGAGCAGTACTTC. Encoded protein: CATSGTQGQVYEQYF. This rearrangement joins TRBV15 to TRBJ2-7; 8 bases are shared with TRBD1. Trimming at V came to 5 bases and at J to 4 bases, leaving 10 bases not matched to a gene. CDR1 is LNHNV, CDR2 YYDKDF, per germline (reference sequence). This CDR3 has 15 amino acids.

This clonotype was seen only a few times. The gene calls are TRBV29-1 and TRBJ1-5; TRBD1 matches at 7 bases. Per the germline V gene, CDR1 is SQVTM and CDR2 is ANQGSEA. Unmatched junction bases numbered 9, after V lost 7 bases and J lost 0 bases. The CDR3 loop spans 15 amino acids. This CDR3 reads CSASGTVHSNQPQHF. CDR3 sequence (DNA): TGCAGCGCTTCCGGGACAGTACATAGCAATCAGCCCCAGCATTTT.

The chain couples TRBV11-2 to TRBJ2-3; D may be TRBD2 (6 bases). CDR3 length equals 15 residues. Trimming took 1 base from V and 2 from J, leaving 10 bases between them. Germline V gene data show CDR1 as SGHAT and CDR2 as FQNNGV. CDR3 sequence (DNA): TGTGCCAGCAGCTTAGTGGGCGGGAACACAGATACGCAGTATTTT. Amino acid sequence: CASSLVGGNTDTQYF. Based on the CDR3 plus reference TRBV11-2 and TRBJ2-3, the full variable domain is EAGVAQSPRYKIIEKRQSVAFWCNPISGHATLYWYQQILGQGPKLLIQFQNNGVVDDSQLPKDRFSAERLKGVDSTLKIQPAKLEDSAVYLCASSLVGGNTDTQYFGPGTRLTVL.

V gene TRBV6-2 or TRBV6-3 combines with J gene TRBJ2-1, with D perhaps given as TRBD1 or TRBD2 (6 bases each). The germline V gene encodes CDR1 MNHEY and CDR2 SVGEGT. This CDR3 contains 14 residues. The V gene lost 7 bases and the J gene lost 3 bases, with 13 bases spanning the gap. CDR3 bases: TGTGCCAGCACCTATAAGGGGGGCTACAATGAGCAGTTCTTC. This sequence encodes CASTYKGGYNEQFF.